This T cell receptor beta chain was obtained from a study of blood T cell repertoires in COVID-19. On the study more broadly: PBMCs, B-cell-depleted T cells, or T cells provided the cDNA or gDNA that made up the material.

Per the original methods: The authors estimated nucleated cell counts from reference gene primer amplification. Data came from immunoSEQ multiplex PCR; TCRdb stores just in-frame clones and leaves some out. That table furnishes V, J and clone size, whereas the DNA furnished D and trimming. Of 140,000 to 150,000 clones in the sample, roughly 80% were seen once. CDR3 length equals 14 residues. Germline-derived CDR1 and CDR2 are SGHAT and FQNNGV. Trimming cost V 0 bases and J 8 bases, with 11 bases left between them. The V and J genes are TRBV11-2 and TRBJ2-1, with a tentative D call TRBD2 (5 bases). Sequencing used peripheral blood. This TCR derives from a human donor in a cohort sampled during active COVID-19. This CDR3 reads CASSLDRLADEQFF. The CDR3 DNA sequence: TGTGCCAGCAGCTTAGATCGGCTAGCTGATGAGCAGTTCTTC.